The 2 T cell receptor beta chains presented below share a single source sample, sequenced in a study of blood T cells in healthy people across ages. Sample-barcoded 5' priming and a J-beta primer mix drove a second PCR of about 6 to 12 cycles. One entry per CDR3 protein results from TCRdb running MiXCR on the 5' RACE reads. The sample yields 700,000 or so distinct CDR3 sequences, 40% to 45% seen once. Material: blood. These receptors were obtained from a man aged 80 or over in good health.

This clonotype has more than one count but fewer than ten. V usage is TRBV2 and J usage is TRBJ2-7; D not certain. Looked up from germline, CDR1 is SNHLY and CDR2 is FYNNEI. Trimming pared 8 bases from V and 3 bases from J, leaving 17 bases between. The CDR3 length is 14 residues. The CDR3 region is CASALTPNYYEQYF. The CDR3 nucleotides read TGTGCCAGCGCCTTGACACCAAACTACTACGAGCAGTACTTC.

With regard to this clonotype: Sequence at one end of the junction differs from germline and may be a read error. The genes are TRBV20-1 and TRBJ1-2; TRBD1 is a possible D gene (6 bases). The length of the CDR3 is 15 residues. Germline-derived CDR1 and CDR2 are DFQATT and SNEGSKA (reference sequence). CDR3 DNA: TGCAGTGCTAGAGATTCAAGGGGGGAAGGCTATGGCTGCACCTTC. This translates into CSARDSRGEGYGCTF.